This T cell receptor (beta chain) is from a study of human T cells and chemical hapten exposure. The library gave individual cDNA molecules unique molecular identifiers. TCRdb redid the calling of the RACE reads with MiXCR, one entry per CDR3 protein. The sample lists 180,000 or so distinct CDR3 sequences, more than 12% seen once, with 1.7% in the top ten. Germline V gene lookup returns CDR1 MNHNY and CDR2 SVGAGI (reference sequence). V trimming: 0 bases; J trimming: 6 bases; junction bases outside the gene matches: 2. This CDR3 is 13 amino acids long. Time point here: patch test 1, 2 weeks after DPC sensitization. Indicated treatment: therapeutic diphenylcyclopropenone sensitization with weekly scalp DPC.

The clonotype was recovered from a woman aged 25 to 39 with alopecia areata. Some clones in this sample may be carry-over from other donors' samples. This chain uses TRBV6-6 with TRBJ2-7; 7 nucleotides line up with TRBD2. The sample consisted of whole blood, taken in connection with sensitization to the hapten diphenylcyclopropenone (DPC). The CDR3 loop reads CASSYSASGEQYF. The CDR3 DNA reads as TGTGCCAGCAGTTACTCGGCTAGCGGCGAGCAGTACTTC.